These T cell receptor beta chains were read from a single sample in a study of shared clonotypes between healthy human individuals. Clones were sequenced by immunoSEQ multiplex PCR, and TCRdb holds only the in-frame ones, with some missing. The data contain 950,000 to 1,300,000 clones, around four fifths of them seen just once; the ten biggest clones take up about 1.5%. Material: memory CD4+ T cells sorted from blood. Every receptor here comes from a man between 18 and 29 years old in good health. CDR3s include the opening cysteine and the closing phenylalanine or tryptophan. The D gene is left open where the match is weak. Size is omitted from some rows. Given values are once, few, many or a class for expanded clones.

V gene: TRBV2; clone size: NA; J gene: TRBJ2-1; D gene: TRBD1; CDR3 DNA: TGTGCCAGCAGTACATGGGACAGGGCGGCTGAGCAGTTCTTC; CDR3 protein: CASSTWDRAAEQFF
V gene: TRBV5-4; clone size: NA; J gene: TRBJ2-3; D gene: TRBD2; CDR3 DNA: TGTGCCAGCAGCTTGGTCGGGGGGTTAAGCTCGGGAGATACGCAGTATTTT; CDR3 protein: CASSLVGGLSSGDTQYF
V gene: TRBV2; clone size: NA; J gene: TRBJ1-1; D gene: NA; CDR3 DNA: TGTGCCAGCACCGTCCCAGGGAACACTGAAGCTTTCTTT; CDR3 protein: CASTVPGNTEAFF
V gene: TRBV10-1; clone size: NA; J gene: TRBJ1-1; D gene: NA; CDR3 DNA: TGCGCCAGCAGTGATTTCCAGGGCCGAGCTTTCTTT; CDR3 protein: CASSDFQGRAFF
V gene: TRBV27; clone size: NA; J gene: TRBJ2-5; D gene: NA; CDR3 DNA: TGTGCCAGCAGTTCCCCTGGGACGTACAAAGAGACCCAGTACTTC; CDR3 protein: CASSSPGTYKETQYF
V gene: TRBV5-1; clone size: NA; J gene: TRBJ2-7; D gene: TRBD2; CDR3 DNA: TGCGCCAGCAGCTTAACTAGCGGGGGGGCCTCCTACGAGCAGTACTTC; CDR3 protein: CASSLTSGGASYEQYF
V gene: TRBV5-6; clone size: once; J gene: TRBJ2-5; D gene: NA; CDR3 DNA: TGTGCCAGCAGCTTGGCCCTGTACCAAGAGACCCAGTACTTC; CDR3 protein: CASSLALYQETQYF
V gene: TRBV2; clone size: NA; J gene: TRBJ1-1; D gene: TRBD1; CDR3 DNA: TGTGCCAACCGACAGGGGGCTCACACTGAAGCTTTCTTT; CDR3 protein: CANRQGAHTEAFF
V gene: TRBV5-1; clone size: once; J gene: TRBJ2-7; D gene: TRBD1; CDR3 DNA: TGCGCCAGCAGCCCCCGGACAGGGGCGGTCTACGAGCAGTACTTC; CDR3 protein: CASSPRTGAVYEQYF
V gene: TRBV4-3; clone size: many; J gene: TRBJ2-4; D gene: NA; CDR3 DNA: TGCGCCAGCAGCCAAGATCAAGGCACAAACATTCAGTACTTC; CDR3 protein: CASSQDQGTNIQYF
V gene: TRBV7-9; clone size: NA; J gene: TRBJ1-1; D gene: NA; CDR3 DNA: TGTGCCAGCAGCCTTGGTGGGGAAACTGAAGCTTTCTTT; CDR3 protein: CASSLGGETEAFF
V gene: TRBV6-1; clone size: NA; J gene: TRBJ1-4; D gene: NA; CDR3 DNA: TGTGCCAGCGCTCCCAATGGAAAACTGTTTTTT; CDR3 protein: CASAPNGKLFF
V gene: TRBV29-1; clone size: few; J gene: TRBJ1-5; D gene: TRBD1; CDR3 DNA: TGCAGCGTTGAAACAGGGGGTTCGGCCCAGCATTTT; CDR3 protein: CSVETGGSAQHF
V gene: TRBV29-1; clone size: NA; J gene: TRBJ1-1; D gene: NA; CDR3 DNA: TGCAGCGTTTCGACAGTAGTGGAAGCTTTCTTT; CDR3 protein: CSVSTVVEAFF
V gene: TRBV5-6; clone size: NA; J gene: TRBJ2-1; D gene: TRBD2; CDR3 DNA: TGTGCCAGCAGCTTGGTAATTAGCGGGCTCGCCTACAATGAGCAGTTCTTC; CDR3 protein: CASSLVISGLAYNEQFF
V gene: TRBV9; clone size: NA; J gene: TRBJ1-5; D gene: NA; CDR3 DNA: TGTGCCAGCAGCTCGGGGCCCGCCAATCAGCCCCAGCATTTT; CDR3 protein: CASSSGPANQPQHF
V gene: TRBV2; clone size: NA; J gene: TRBJ1-3; D gene: NA; CDR3 DNA: TGTGCCAGCAAACCGCCGCGCACACCGAACTCTGGAAACACCATATATTTT; CDR3 protein: CASKPPRTPNSGNTIYF
V gene: TRBV5-5; clone size: few; J gene: TRBJ1-6; D gene: NA; CDR3 DNA: TGTGCCAGCACTAGGACGGGGGTTGGGTCACCCCTCCACTTT; CDR3 protein: CASTRTGVGSPLHF